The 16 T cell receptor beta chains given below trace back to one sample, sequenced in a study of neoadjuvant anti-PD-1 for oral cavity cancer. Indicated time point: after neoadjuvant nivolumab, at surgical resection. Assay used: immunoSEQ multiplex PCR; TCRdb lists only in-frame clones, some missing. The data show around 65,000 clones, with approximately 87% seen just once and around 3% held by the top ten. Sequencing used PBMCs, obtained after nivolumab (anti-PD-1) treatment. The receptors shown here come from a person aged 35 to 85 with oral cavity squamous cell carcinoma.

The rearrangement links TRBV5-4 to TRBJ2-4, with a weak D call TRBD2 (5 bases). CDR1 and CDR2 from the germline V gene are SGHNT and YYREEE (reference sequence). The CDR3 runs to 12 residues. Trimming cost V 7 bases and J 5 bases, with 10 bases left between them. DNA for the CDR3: TGTGCCAGCGGGCTCGGGGAAAACATTCAGTACTTC. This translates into CASGLGENIQYF.

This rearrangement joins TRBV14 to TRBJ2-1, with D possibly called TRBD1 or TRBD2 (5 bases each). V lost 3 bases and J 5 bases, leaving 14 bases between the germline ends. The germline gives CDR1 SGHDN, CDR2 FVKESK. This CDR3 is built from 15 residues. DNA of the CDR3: TGTGCCAGCAGCCAGATAGGGTGGGGACACAATGAGCAGTTCTTC. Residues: CASSQIGWGHNEQFF.

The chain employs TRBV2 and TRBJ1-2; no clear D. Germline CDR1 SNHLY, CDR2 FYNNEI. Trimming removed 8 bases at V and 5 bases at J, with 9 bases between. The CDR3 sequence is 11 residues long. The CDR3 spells CASSQEYGYTF. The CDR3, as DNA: TGTGCCAGCTCTCAGGAGTATGGCTACACCTTC. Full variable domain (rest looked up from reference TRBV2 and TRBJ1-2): EPEVTQTPSHQVTQMGQEVILRCVPISNHLYFYWYRQILGQKVEFLVSFYNNEISEKSEIFDDQFSVERPDGSNFTLKIRSTKLEDSAMYFCASSQEYGYTFGSGTRLTVV.

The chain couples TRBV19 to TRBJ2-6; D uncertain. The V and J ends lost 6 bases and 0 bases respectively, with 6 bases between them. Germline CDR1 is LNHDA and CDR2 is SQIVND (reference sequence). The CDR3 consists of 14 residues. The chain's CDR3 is CASSTPSGANVLTF. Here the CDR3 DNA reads TGTGCCAGTAGCACCCCCTCTGGGGCCAACGTCCTGACTTTC. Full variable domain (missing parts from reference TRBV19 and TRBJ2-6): DGGITQSPKYLFRKEGQNVTLSCEQNLNHDAMYWYRQDPGQGLRLIYYSQIVNDFQKGDIAEGYSVSREKKESFPLTVTSAQKNPTAFYLCASSTPSGANVLTFGAGSRLTVL.

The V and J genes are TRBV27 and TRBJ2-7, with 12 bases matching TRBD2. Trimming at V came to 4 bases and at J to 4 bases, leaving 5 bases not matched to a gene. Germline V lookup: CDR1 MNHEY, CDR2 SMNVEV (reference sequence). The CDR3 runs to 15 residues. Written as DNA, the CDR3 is TGTGCCAGCAGTTCACCTAGCGGGAGGGGGTACGAGCAGTACTTC. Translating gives CASSSPSGRGYEQYF.

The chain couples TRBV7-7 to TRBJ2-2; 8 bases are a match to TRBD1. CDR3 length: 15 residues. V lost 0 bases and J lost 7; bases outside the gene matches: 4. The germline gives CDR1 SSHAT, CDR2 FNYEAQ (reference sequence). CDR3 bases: TGTGCCAGCAGCTTAGCGACAGGGGTTGGCGGGGAGCTGTTTTTT. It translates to CASSLATGVGGELFF.

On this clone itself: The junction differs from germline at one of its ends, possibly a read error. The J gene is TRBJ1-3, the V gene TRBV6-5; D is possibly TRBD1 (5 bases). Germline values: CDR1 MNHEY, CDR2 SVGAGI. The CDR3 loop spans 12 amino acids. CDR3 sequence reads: CASSYQGGQLDF. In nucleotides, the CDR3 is TGTGCCAGCAGTTACCAGGGCGGGCAGTTGGATTTT.

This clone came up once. The CDR3 protein is CASSLMGTDNTGELFF. CDR3 DNA: TGTGCCAGCAGCTTAATGGGGACAGACAACACCGGGGAGCTGTTTTTT. This chain links TRBV7-3 with TRBJ2-2; 7 bases align to TRBD1. The CDR3 runs to 16 residues. The junction had 4 bases not matched to a gene; V was cut back by 1 base and J by 2 bases. Germline loops: CDR1 SGHTA, CDR2 FQGTGA.

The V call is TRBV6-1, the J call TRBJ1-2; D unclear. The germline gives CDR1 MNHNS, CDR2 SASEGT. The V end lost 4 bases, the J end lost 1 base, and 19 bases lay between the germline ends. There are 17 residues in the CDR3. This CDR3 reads CASSARKGIGYNYGYTF. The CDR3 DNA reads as TGTGCCAGCAGTGCCCGGAAGGGTATTGGGTATAACTATGGCTACACCTTC.

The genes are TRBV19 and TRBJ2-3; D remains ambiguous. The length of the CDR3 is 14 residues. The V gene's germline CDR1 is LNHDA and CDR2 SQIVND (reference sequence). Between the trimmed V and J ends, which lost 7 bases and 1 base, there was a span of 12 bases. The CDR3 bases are TGTGCCAGTACCTCGATGGCGGGCACAGATACGCAGTATTTT. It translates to CASTSMAGTDTQYF.

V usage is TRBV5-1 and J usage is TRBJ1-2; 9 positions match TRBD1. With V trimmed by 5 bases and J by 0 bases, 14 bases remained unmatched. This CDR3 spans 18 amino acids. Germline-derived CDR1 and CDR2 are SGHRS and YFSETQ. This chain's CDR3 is CASSEGTGRIIANYGYTF. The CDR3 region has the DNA TGCGCCAGCAGTGAAGGGACAGGGAGGATAATAGCTAACTATGGCTACACCTTC.

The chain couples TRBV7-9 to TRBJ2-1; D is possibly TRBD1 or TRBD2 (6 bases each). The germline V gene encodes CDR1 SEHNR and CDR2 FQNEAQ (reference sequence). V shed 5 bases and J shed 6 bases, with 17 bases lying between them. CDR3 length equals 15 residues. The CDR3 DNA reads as TGTGCCAGCAGCCCACCACCGGGGGCCGCCAATGAGCAGTTCTTC. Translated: CASSPPPGAANEQFF.

The CDR3 region is CASSESGRPGNTEAFF. For the CDR3, the DNA is TGTGCCAGCAGTGAATCTGGGCGGCCGGGGAACACTGAAGCTTTCTTT. This rearrangement joins TRBV25-1 to TRBJ1-1; D remains ambiguous. The CDR3 runs 16 residues. The germline V and J ends were trimmed by 1 base and 1 base, with 13 bases remaining between them. Germline V gene sequence: CDR1 MGHDK, CDR2 SYGVNS.

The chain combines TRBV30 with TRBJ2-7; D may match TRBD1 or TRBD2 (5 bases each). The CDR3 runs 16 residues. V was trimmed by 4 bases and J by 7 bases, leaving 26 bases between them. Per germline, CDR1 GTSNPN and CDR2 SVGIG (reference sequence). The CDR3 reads CAWNSPRTLHTGEQYF. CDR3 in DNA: TGTGCCTGGAATTCCCCCCGGACACTTCACACGGGGGAGCAGTACTTC. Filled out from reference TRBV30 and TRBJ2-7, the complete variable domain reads SQTIHQWPATLVQPVGSPLSLECTVEGTSNPNLYWYRQAAGRGLQLLFYSVGIGQISSEVPQNLSASRPQDRQFILSSKKLLLSDSGFYLCAWNSPRTLHTGEQYFGPGTRLTVT.

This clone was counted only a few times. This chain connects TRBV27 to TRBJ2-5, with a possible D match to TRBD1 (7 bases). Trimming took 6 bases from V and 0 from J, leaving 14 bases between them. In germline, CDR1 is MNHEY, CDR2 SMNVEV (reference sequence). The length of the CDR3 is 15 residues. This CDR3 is CASRPGGPYQETQYF. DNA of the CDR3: TGTGCCAGCAGGCCAGGGGGGCCGTACCAAGAGACCCAGTACTTC.

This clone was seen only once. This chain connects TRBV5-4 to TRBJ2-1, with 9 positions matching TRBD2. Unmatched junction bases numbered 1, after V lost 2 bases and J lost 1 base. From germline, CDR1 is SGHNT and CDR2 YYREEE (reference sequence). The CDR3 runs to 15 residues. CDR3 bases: TGTGCCAGCAGCTTTGCGGGAGGGTCCTACAATGAGCAGTTCTTC. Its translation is CASSFAGGSYNEQFF.